This T cell receptor beta chain was recovered during a study of T-cell memory formation after mild COVID-19. The V and J ends lost 0 bases and 7 bases, in that order; junction bases with no gene match: 10. This CDR3 has 16 residues. The germline V gene has CDR1 MGHRA and CDR2 YSYEKL. One entry per CDR3 protein results from TCRdb running MiXCR on the 5' RACE reads. This sample has roughly 80,000 distinct CDR3 sequences, with approximately 23% found just once. This rearrangement joins TRBV4-1 to TRBJ1-1, with TRBD1 matching 8 bases. The sequencing input was PBMCs or a T cell subset sorted from them (not recorded which). The clonotype was recovered from a man aged 18 to 35 who had mild COVID-19 (a few samples of this study predate the infection). Cell type and time point are not known. CDR3 loop: CASSQERRGRLDEAFF. CDR3 nucleotides: TGCGCCAGCAGCCAAGAACGCAGGGGGCGCTTAGATGAAGCTTTCTTT.